This T cell receptor (beta chain) was identified during a study of T cell responses to AZD1222 COVID-19 vaccine. Study-level points and caveats: Spike-wide coverage was observed for vaccine-associated CD4 TCRs, with dominant responses at 160-218 and 743-854. Spike-specific TCR depth and breadth grew after two AZD1222 doses. Reportedly, nearly half the spike-specific TCRs target unmutated variant regions.

This clone was seen only once. What it binds is not known. TCRdb's copy holds only in-frame clones and misses some; the assay was immunoSEQ multiplex PCR. This table has 150,000 or so clones, over 75% appearing once. The receptor comes from an adult in good health. Here the sequenced sample was peripheral blood, taken on day 0 of AZD1222 vaccination.

The CDR3 coding sequence is TGTGCCAGCGGGGACAGCTACAATGAGCAGTTCTTC. This gives the protein CASGDSYNEQFF. The V and J genes are TRBV7-3 and TRBJ2-1; 7 bases map to TRBD1. Germline CDR1 and CDR2: SGHTA and FQGTGA. V shed 8 bases and J 3 bases; nucleotides not matched to a gene: 1. This CDR3 is built from 12 residues.